A selection of T cell receptor beta chains follows, all from one sample in a study of cytomegalovirus exposure and HLA in healthy donors. The method was immunoSEQ multiplex PCR; TCRdb's version includes in-frame clones alone and lacks a portion of them. The sample holds more than 95,000 clones, approximately 74% seen once. Input material: PBMCs. The receptors were sampled from a woman in her 70s in good health and CMV-seropositive. The CDR3 runs from the conserved cysteine through the conserved F or W. D genes are given only for firm matches. Size is omitted from some rows. Given values are once, few, many or a class for expanded clones.

D gene,clone size,V gene,J gene,CDR3 protein,CDR3 DNA
NA,NA,TRBV4-1,TRBJ1-1,CASSQAETVTTEAFF,TGCGCCAGCAGCCAAGCGGAGACAGTAACGACTGAAGCTTTCTTT
TRBD1,NA,TRBV4-3,TRBJ1-2,CASSQDPSRGHGYTF,TGCGCCAGCAGCCAAGATCCGAGCAGGGGGCATGGCTACACCTTC
NA,NA,TRBV28,TRBJ2-1,CASFSYNEQFF,TGTGCCTCGTTCTCCTACAATGAGCAGTTCTTC
NA,NA,TRBV18,TRBJ2-2,CASSPFEGHGELFF,TGTGCCAGCTCACCCTTTGAGGGTCACGGGGAGCTGTTTTTT
NA,NA,TRBV11-2,TRBJ2-1,CASSLTEGEQFF,TGTGCCAGCAGCCTTACAGAGGGTGAGCAGTTCTTC
TRBD2,few,TRBV28,TRBJ2-3,CASNFEASGLARSSTDTQYF,TGTGCCAGCAATTTTGAGGCTAGCGGGTTGGCGCGATCCAGCACAGATACGCAGTATTTT
NA,NA,TRBV9,TRBJ1-1,CASSPRTASMNTEAFF,TGTGCCAGCAGCCCCCGGACAGCCTCCATGAACACTGAAGCTTTCTTT
NA,NA,TRBV10-2,TRBJ2-3,CASSSLGRKGTDTQYF,TGCGCCAGCAGTAGCCTAGGGAGGAAGGGGACAGATACGCAGTATTTT
NA,few,TRBV9,TRBJ1-4,CASSGVAANEKLFF,TGTGCCAGCAGCGGAGTCGCGGCTAATGAAAAACTGTTTTTT
NA,NA,TRBV5-1,TRBJ2-1,CASSLGLGDYNEQFF,TGCGCCAGCAGCTTGGGACTAGGCGATTACAATGAGCAGTTCTTC
NA,NA,TRBV5-4,TRBJ2-5,CASSSNQGGVETQYF,TGTGCCAGCAGTTCTAACCAGGGAGGCGTGGAGACCCAGTACTTC
TRBD2,NA,TRBV19,TRBJ2-3,CVSSIPGGDTQYF,TGTGTCAGTAGTATTCCGGGAGGAGATACGCAGTATTTT
NA,NA,TRBV2,TRBJ1-2,CASSPPGGYTF,TGTGCCAGCAGCCCCCCGGGTGGCTACACCTTC
NA,NA,TRBV5-6,TRBJ2-5,CASSLVQGNGETQYF,TGTGCCAGCAGCTTGGTGCAGGGGAATGGAGAGACCCAGTACTTC
TRBD1,NA,TRBV7-2,TRBJ1-5,CASSYDRGSQPQHF,TGTGCTAGCAGCTACGACAGGGGCAGTCAGCCCCAGCATTTT
TRBD2,NA,TRBV5-1,TRBJ2-7,CASSLDGTSAYEQYF,TGCGCCAGCAGCTTGGATGGGACTAGCGCGTACGAGCAGTACTTC
NA,few,TRBV2,TRBJ1-2,CASRNDRPSHYGYTF,TGTGCCAGCAGGAACGACAGGCCCTCGCACTATGGCTACACCTTC
NA,once,TRBV7-9,TRBJ1-2,CASSLDSYGYTF,TGTGCCAGCAGCTTGGACAGCTATGGCTACACCTTC
TRBD1,few,TRBV19,TRBJ1-2,CASSNGQGDYGYTF,TGTGCCAGTAGCAATGGACAGGGTGACTATGGCTACACCTTC
NA,NA,TRBV12-5,TRBJ1-4,CASGLDQGKLFF,TGTGCTAGTGGTTTGGACCAGGGGAAACTGTTTTTT
NA,NA,TRBV18,TRBJ1-1,CASSPPPDSTEAFF,TGTGCCAGCTCACCACCCCCCGACAGCACTGAAGCTTTCTTT
TRBD2,NA,TRBV7-9,TRBJ2-1,CASTKSGGGSWNEQFF,TGTGCCAGCACCAAAAGCGGGGGGGGATCGTGGAATGAGCAGTTCTTC
NA,NA,TRBV30,TRBJ1-1,CAWSHPRGSAFF,TGTGCCTGGAGTCATCCCAGGGGTTCTGCTTTCTTT
NA,NA,TRBV27,TRBJ1-5,CASRSFGGSNQPQHF,TGTGCCAGCAGGAGTTTCGGAGGGAGCAATCAGCCCCAGCATTTT
TRBD1,NA,TRBV19,TRBJ1-5,CASSSPGQGAGQPQHF,TGTGCCAGTAGTAGCCCAGGACAGGGGGCAGGACAGCCCCAGCATTTT
TRBD2,NA,TRBV7-9,TRBJ2-3,CASSLSGGTDTQYF,TGTGCCAGCAGCCTGAGCGGGGGCACAGATACGCAGTATTTT
NA,NA,TRBV5-6,TRBJ2-5,CASSLVQAYQETQYF,TGTGCCAGCAGCTTAGTCCAGGCGTACCAAGAGACCCAGTACTTC
NA,NA,TRBV11-2,TRBJ2-7,CASSRGQGGSYEQYF,TGTGCCAGCAGCCGCGGTCAGGGTGGCTCCTACGAGCAGTACTTC
TRBD1,NA,TRBV5-5,TRBJ1-5,CASSLGTGGTSNQPQHF,TGTGCCAGCAGCTTGGGTACAGGGGGGACTAGCAATCAGCCCCAGCATTTT
TRBD1,NA,TRBV18,TRBJ2-5,CASSPSGQGFGRYQETQYF,TGTGCCAGCTCACCATCCGGACAGGGTTTCGGCCGCTACCAAGAGACCCAGTACTTC
NA,NA,TRBV6-5,TRBJ1-1,CASSRTDEAFF,TGTGCCAGCAGCAGGACAGATGAAGCTTTCTTT
NA,NA,TRBV5-6,TRBJ1-2,CASSFPRLEYGYTF,TGTGCCAGCAGCTTTCCGAGACTGGAATATGGCTACACCTTC
TRBD1,NA,TRBV18,TRBJ2-7,CASSGTGGEDEQYF,TGTGCCAGCTCAGGGACAGGCGGGGAAGACGAGCAGTACTTC
TRBD2,NA,TRBV18,TRBJ2-3,CASSPLAGGTDTQYF,TGTGCCAGCTCGCCCCTAGCGGGAGGGACAGATACGCAGTATTTT
NA,NA,TRBV5-1,TRBJ2-7,CASSQQQAQPYEQYF,TGCGCCAGCAGCCAACAACAGGCGCAACCCTACGAGCAGTACTTC
TRBD1,NA,TRBV6-1,TRBJ1-5,CASSERSRGPYSNQPQHF,TGTGCCAGCAGTGAAAGGAGCAGGGGGCCTTATAGCAATCAGCCCCAGCATTTT
TRBD1,NA,TRBV9,TRBJ2-4,CASSVAGDRGAKNIQYF,TGTGCCAGCAGCGTAGCGGGGGACAGGGGAGCCAAAAACATTCAGTACTTC